This TCR beta chain came from a study of T-cell reconstitution after alpha-beta-depleted transplantation in children. Overall study results and limits: Some patients showed high day-60 TCRbeta diversity, which derived from surviving recipient T cells and thymic progenitors. T cells produced anew were the main source of T-cell counts and diversity one year after transplant. Expanded clones from the graft, numbering several hundred, reportedly supplied alpha-beta T cells about two months after transplant.

A word on this clonotype: Its antigen is still unknown.

Looked up from germline, CDR1 is MDHEN and CDR2 is SYDVKM. V gave up 7 bases and J gave up 3 bases, with 10 bases separating them. The length of the CDR3 is 13 residues. The library targeted TCRbeta and was prepared with unique molecular identifiers. TCRdb re-derived calls from the PCR reads in MiXCR, one entry per CDR3 protein. The table includes a few hundred thousand distinct CDR3 sequences, 25% to 30% detected once. The chain carries TRBV28 and TRBJ2-1; weak D call: TRBD2 (6 bases). The specimen was PBMCs, collected before TCRalphabeta/CD19-depleted stem cell transplant. The receptor's source is a boy younger than two with Wiskott-Aldrich syndrome, due to receive a stem cell transplant. CDR3 loop: CASKTRGYNEQFF. The CDR3 DNA sequence: TGTGCCAGCAAGACGCGGGGCTACAATGAGCAGTTCTTC.